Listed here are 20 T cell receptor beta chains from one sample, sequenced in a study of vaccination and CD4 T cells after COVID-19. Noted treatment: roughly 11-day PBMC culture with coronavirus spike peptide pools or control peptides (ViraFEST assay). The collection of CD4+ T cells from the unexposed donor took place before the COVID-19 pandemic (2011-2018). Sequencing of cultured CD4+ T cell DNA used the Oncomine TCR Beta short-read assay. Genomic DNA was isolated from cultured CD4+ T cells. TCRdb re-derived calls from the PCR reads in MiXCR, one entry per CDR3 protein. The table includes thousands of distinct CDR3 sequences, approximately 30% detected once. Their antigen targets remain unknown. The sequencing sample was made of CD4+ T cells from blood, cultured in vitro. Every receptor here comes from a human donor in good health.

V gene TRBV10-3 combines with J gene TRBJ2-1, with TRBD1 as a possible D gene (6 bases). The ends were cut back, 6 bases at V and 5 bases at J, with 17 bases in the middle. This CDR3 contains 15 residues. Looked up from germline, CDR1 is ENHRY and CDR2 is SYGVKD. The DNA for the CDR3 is TGTGCCATCAGCCCTGGGCAGGGGAAGGACAATGAGCAGTTCTTC. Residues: CAISPGQGKDNEQFF.

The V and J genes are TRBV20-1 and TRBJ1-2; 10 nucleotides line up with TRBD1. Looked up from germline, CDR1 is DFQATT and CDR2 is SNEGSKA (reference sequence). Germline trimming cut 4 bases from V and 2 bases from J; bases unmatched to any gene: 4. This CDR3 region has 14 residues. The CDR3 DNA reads TGCAGTGCTACACCGGGACAGGGGAACTATGGCTACACCTTC. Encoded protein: CSATPGQGNYGYTF.

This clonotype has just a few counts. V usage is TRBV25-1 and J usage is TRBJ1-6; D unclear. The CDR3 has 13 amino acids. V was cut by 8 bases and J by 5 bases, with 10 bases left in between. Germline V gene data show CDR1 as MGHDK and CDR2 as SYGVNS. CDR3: CASGPAHNSPLHF. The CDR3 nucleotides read TGTGCCAGCGGACCAGCTCATAATTCACCCCTCCACTTT.

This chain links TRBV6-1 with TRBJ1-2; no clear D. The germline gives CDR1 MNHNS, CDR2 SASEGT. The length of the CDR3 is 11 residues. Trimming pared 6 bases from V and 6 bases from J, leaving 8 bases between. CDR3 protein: CASSIKDGYTF. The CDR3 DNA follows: TGTGCCAGCAGCATAAAAGATGGCTACACCTTC.

CDR3 protein: CASSQQASPDQPQHF. CDR3 bases: TGTGCCAGCAGCCAGCAGGCTTCTCCGGATCAGCCCCAGCATTTT. The chain recombines TRBV7-2 with TRBJ1-5; no clear D. The CDR3 totals 15 residues. V lost 5 bases and J lost 5, with 16 bases in between. Germline V CDR1 and CDR2: SGHTA, FQGNSA. Drawing the rest from reference TRBV7-2 and TRBJ1-5, the complete variable domain is GAGVSQSPSNKVTEKGKDVELRCDPISGHTALYWYRQSLGQGLEFLIYFQGNSAPDKSGLPSDRFSAERTGGSVSTLTIQRTQQEDSAVYLCASSQQASPDQPQHFGDGTRLSIL.

The CDR3 bases are TGTGCCAGCAGCTCAAGATTTAGCGGGAGCGCCCGGATTCGCACAGATACGCAGTATTTT. It encodes CASSSRFSGSARIRTDTQYF. The rearrangement uses TRBV7-2 and TRBJ2-3; 9 bases map to TRBD2. CDR1 and CDR2 from the germline V gene are SGHTA and FQGNSA. The CDR3 runs to 20 residues. Trimming took 4 bases from V and 1 from J; bases not matched to a gene: 18.

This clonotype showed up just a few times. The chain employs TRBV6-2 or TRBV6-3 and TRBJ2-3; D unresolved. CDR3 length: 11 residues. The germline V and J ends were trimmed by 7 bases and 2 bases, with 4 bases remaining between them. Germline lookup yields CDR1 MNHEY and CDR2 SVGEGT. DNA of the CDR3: TGTGCCAGCACCTCCACAGATACGCAGTATTTT. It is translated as CASTSTDTQYF.

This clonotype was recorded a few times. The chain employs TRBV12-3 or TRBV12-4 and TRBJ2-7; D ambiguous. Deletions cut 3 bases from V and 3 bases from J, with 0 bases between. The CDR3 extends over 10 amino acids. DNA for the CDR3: TGTGCCAGCAGTTTCTACGAGCAGTACTTC. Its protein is CASSFYEQYF.

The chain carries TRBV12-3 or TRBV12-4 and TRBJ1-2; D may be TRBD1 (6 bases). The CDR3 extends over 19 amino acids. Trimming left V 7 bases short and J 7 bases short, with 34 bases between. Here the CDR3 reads CASNPSRQGFRPTSVGYTF. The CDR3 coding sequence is TGTGCCAGCAACCCTTCCCGGCAGGGGTTCCGTCCCACGTCGGTTGGCTACACCTTC.

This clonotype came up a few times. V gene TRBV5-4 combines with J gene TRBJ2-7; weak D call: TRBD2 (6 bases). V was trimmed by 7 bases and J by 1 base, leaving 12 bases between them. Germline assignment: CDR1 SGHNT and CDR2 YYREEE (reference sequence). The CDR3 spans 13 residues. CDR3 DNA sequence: TGTGCCAGCTCCCCTCGGGGGTCCTACGAGCAGTACTTC. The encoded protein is CASSPRGSYEQYF.

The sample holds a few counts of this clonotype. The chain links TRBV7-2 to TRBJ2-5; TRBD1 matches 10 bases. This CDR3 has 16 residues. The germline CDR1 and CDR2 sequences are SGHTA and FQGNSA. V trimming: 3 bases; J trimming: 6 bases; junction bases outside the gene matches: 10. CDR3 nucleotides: TGTGCCAGCAGCTTTGAAGGGACAGGGGTTGTACAGACCCAGTACTTC. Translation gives CASSFEGTGVVQTQYF.

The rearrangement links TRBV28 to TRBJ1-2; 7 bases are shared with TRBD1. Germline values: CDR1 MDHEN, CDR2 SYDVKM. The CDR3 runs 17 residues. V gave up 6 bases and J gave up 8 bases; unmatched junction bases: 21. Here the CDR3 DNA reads TGTGCCAGCAGGCCTGCCCTCCGACAGGGTGAAGGGTACGGCTACACCTTC. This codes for CASRPALRQGEGYGYTF.

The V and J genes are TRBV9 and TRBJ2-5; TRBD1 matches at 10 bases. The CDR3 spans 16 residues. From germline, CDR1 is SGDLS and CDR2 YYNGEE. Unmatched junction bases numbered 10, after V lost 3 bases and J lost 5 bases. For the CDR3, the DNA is TGTGCCAGCAGCGAGACCGTGGGACAGGGGAGGGAGACCCAGTACTTC. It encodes CASSETVGQGRETQYF. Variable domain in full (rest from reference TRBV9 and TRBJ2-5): DSGVTQTPKHLITATGQRVTLRCSPRSGDLSVYWYQQSLDQGLQFLIQYYNGEERAKGNILERFSAQQFPDLHSELNLSSLELGDSALYFCASSETVGQGRETQYFGPGTRLLVL.

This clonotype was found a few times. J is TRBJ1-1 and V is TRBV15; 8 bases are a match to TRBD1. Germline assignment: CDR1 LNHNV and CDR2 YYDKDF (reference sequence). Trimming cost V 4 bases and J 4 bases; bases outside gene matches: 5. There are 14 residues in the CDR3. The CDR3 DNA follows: TGTGCCACCAGCAAAGGAGACAGGGGCACTGAAGCTTTCTTT. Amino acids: CATSKGDRGTEAFF.

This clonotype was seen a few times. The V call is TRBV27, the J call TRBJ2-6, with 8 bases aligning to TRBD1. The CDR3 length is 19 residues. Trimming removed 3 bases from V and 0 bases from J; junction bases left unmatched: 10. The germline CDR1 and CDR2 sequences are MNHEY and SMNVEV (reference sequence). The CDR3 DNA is TGTGCCAGCAGTTTCCTATTCGGGACAGGTGGCTCTGGGGCCAACGTCCTGACTTTC. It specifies CASSFLFGTGGSGANVLTF.

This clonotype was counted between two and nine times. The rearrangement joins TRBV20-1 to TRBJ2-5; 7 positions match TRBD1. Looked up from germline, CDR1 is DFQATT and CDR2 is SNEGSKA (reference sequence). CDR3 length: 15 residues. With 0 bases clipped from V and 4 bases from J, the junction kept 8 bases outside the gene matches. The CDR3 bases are TGCAGTGCTAGAGACCAGACAAGGGGGCTAGAGACCCAGTACTTC. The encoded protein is CSARDQTRGLETQYF.

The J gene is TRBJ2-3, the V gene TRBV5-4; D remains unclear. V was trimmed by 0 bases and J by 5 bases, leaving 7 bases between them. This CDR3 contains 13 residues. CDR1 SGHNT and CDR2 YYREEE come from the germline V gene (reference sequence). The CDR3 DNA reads TGTGCCAGCAGCTTGGGGAGTGGAGATACGCAGTATTTT. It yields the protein CASSLGSGDTQYF.

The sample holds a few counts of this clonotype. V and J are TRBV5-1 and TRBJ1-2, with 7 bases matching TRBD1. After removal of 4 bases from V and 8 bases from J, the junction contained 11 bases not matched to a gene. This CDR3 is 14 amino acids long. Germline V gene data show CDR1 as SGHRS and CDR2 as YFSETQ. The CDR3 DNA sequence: TGCGCCAGCAGCACCACCAGACAGGGAGGGGGCTACACCTTC. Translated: CASSTTRQGGGYTF.

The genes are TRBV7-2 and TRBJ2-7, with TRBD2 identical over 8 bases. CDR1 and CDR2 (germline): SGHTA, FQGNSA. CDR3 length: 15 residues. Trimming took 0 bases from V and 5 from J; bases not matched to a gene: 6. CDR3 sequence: CASSLAGTRGDEQYF. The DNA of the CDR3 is TGTGCCAGCAGCTTAGCCGGGACTAGGGGCGACGAGCAGTACTTC. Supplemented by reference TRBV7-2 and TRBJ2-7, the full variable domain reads GAGVSQSPSNKVTEKGKDVELRCDPISGHTALYWYRQSLGQGLEFLIYFQGNSAPDKSGLPSDRFSAERTGGSVSTLTIQRTQQEDSAVYLCASSLAGTRGDEQYFGPGTRLTVT.

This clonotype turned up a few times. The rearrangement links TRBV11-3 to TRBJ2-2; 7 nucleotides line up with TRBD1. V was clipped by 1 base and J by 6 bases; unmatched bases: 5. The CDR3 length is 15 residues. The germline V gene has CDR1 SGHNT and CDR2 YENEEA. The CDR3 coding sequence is TGTGCCAGCAGCTTAGGGACAGGTCCGGCCGGGGAGCTGTTTTTT. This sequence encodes CASSLGTGPAGELFF.